The 16 T cell receptor beta chains given below trace back to one sample, sequenced in a study of PD-1 blockade in mismatch repair-deficient tumors. Assay: immunoSEQ multiplex PCR; the TCRdb copy retains only in-frame clones and omits some. The sample gives about 19,000 clones, about four fifths of which show up once; approximately 1.5% is in the top ten. The sample here was PBMCs, taken 52 weeks after starting pembrolizumab. Receptors originate from an adult with mismatch repair-deficient cancer.

DNA of the CDR3: TGTGCCAGCAGTACCGGGACTAGCGGGAGTGGGGAGCTGTTTTTT. This gives the protein CASSTGTSGSGELFF. The chain links TRBV6-5 to TRBJ2-2; 14 bases line up with TRBD2. The germline V gene encodes CDR1 MNHEY and CDR2 SVGAGI. The CDR3 is made up of 15 amino acids. V lost 5 bases, J lost 8 bases, and 4 bases stayed unmatched.

The chain recombines TRBV10-1 with TRBJ2-2, with 7 bases aligning to TRBD2. Unmatched junction bases numbered 10, after V lost 0 bases and J lost 6 bases. CDR3 length equals 17 residues. The V gene's germline CDR1 is WNHNN and CDR2 SYGVQD (reference sequence). For the CDR3, the DNA is TGCGCCAGCAGTGAGTCGAGAGGACTAGGGACGCCCGGGGAGCTGTTTTTT. Translating it yields CASSESRGLGTPGELFF.

The V gene is TRBV18, the J gene TRBJ2-1; D is possibly TRBD2 (6 bases). The CDR3 runs 13 residues. V was shortened by 0 bases and J by 10 bases, with 10 bases between the two germline ends. From germline, CDR1 is KGHSH and CDR2 LQKENI. CDR3 loop: CASSPPGTVEQFF. CDR3 DNA: TGTGCCAGCTCACCACCGGGGACTGTAGAGCAGTTCTTC.

V usage is TRBV7-6 and J usage is TRBJ2-1, with 7 positions matching TRBD1. Germline V CDR1 and CDR2: SGHVS, FNYEAQ. Trimming cost V 5 bases and J 1 base; bases outside gene matches: 5. The CDR3 covers 15 residues. The DNA of the CDR3 is TGTGCCAGCAGCCCCCGGACAGGATCCTACAATGAGCAGTTCTTC. This codes for CASSPRTGSYNEQFF. The complete variable domain, with remaining parts taken from reference TRBV7-6 and TRBJ2-1, reads GAGVSQSPRYKVTKRGQDVALRCDPISGHVSLYWYRQALGQGPEFLTYFNYEAQQDKSGLPNDRFSAERPEGSISTLTIQRTEQRDSAMYRCASSPRTGSYNEQFFGPGTRLTVL.

The CDR3 sequence: CASSLWDSPTDTQYF. Written as DNA, the CDR3 is TGTGCCAGCAGTCTATGGGACAGCCCCACAGATACGCAGTATTTT. The chain has TRBV27 and TRBJ2-3; 7 bases line up with TRBD1. This CDR3 is 15 amino acids long. V lost 5 bases, J lost 2 bases, and 7 bases stayed unmatched. Germline lookup yields CDR1 MNHEY and CDR2 SMNVEV (reference sequence).

The chain carries TRBV11-3 and TRBJ2-7; D is unclear. The V gene lost 3 bases and the J gene lost 6 bases, with 12 bases spanning the gap. This CDR3 has 13 residues. Per the germline V gene, CDR1 is SGHNT and CDR2 is YENEEA. The DNA of the CDR3 is TGTGCCAGCAGCTTGCGGCTTCCTGGCGAGCAGTACTTC. Its protein product is CASSLRLPGEQYF.

The chain recombines TRBV7-3 with TRBJ2-3, with a tentative D call TRBD2 (5 bases). CDR3 size: 15 residues. V was shortened by 1 base and J by 1 base, with 9 bases between the two germline ends. Germline V gene sequence: CDR1 SGHTA, CDR2 FQGTGA. CDR3 DNA: TGTGCCAGCAGCTTAATGGGAGTGGGCACAGATACGCAGTATTTT. Residues: CASSLMGVGTDTQYF.

This chain connects TRBV10-2 to TRBJ2-3; a weak D match, TRBD1 (5 bases). V lost 4 bases and J lost 2, with 16 bases in between. The CDR3 runs to 16 residues. In germline, CDR1 is WSHSY, CDR2 SAAADI. CDR3 bases: TGCGCCAGCAGTGCGGGCAGGGCTGGTTCCACAGATACGCAGTATTTT. The encoded protein is CASSAGRAGSTDTQYF.

The chain recombines TRBV30 with TRBJ2-2; 7 nucleotides agree with TRBD1. Looked up from germline, CDR1 is GTSNPN and CDR2 is SVGIG (reference sequence). The CDR3 contains 14 residues. The trim removed 1 base at V and 5 bases at J, leaving 4 bases unmatched. The CDR3 loop reads CAWSGDSGTGELFF. The DNA for the CDR3 is TGTGCCTGGAGTGGGGACAGTGGGACCGGGGAGCTGTTTTTT. The variable domain in full, with the rest retrieved from reference TRBV30 and TRBJ2-2, is SQTIHQWPATLVQPVGSPLSLECTVEGTSNPNLYWYRQAAGRGLQLLFYSVGIGQISSEVPQNLSASRPQDRQFILSSKKLLLSDSGFYLCAWSGDSGTGELFFGEGSRLTVL.

The J gene is TRBJ2-7, the V gene TRBV28, with TRBD1 matching 8 bases. Germline CDR1 and CDR2: MDHEN and SYDVKM. Germline trimming cut 4 bases from V and 1 base from J; bases unmatched to any gene: 6. The CDR3 length is 15 residues. The CDR3 protein is CASSSPGTGSYEQYF. The CDR3 coding sequence is TGTGCCAGCAGTTCCCCCGGGACAGGTTCCTACGAGCAGTACTTC.

The J gene is TRBJ2-2, the V gene TRBV5-4, with D possibly matching TRBD2 (5 bases). CDR3 length equals 17 residues. Germline lookup yields CDR1 SGHNT and CDR2 YYREEE (reference sequence). V lost 7 bases and J 4 bases, leaving 23 bases between the germline ends. The CDR3 DNA reads TGTGCCAGCCAGAAACGGAGCGGCGGAGCGGCCACCGGGGAGCTGTTTTTT. It encodes CASQKRSGGAATGELFF.

The rearrangement uses TRBV4-2 and TRBJ1-2; 8 bases align to TRBD1. Germline assignment: CDR1 LGHNA and CDR2 YNFKEQ. The CDR3 runs to 15 residues. V lost 1 base, J lost 4 bases, and 5 bases stayed unmatched. DNA for the CDR3: TGTGCCAGCAGCCAAGCGACAGGGGATGGCTATGGCTACACCTTC. Translated: CASSQATGDGYGYTF.

The rearrangement joins TRBV21-1 to TRBJ1-5. TRBV21-1 is a pseudogene locus. This CDR3 contains 13 residues. CDR3 protein: CASSKMSNQPQHF. For the CDR3, the DNA is TGTGCCAGCAGCAAAATGAGTAATCAGCCCCAGCATTTT.

This chain links TRBV7-7 with TRBJ2-5, with 8 positions matching TRBD1. The junction had 6 bases not matched to a gene; V was cut back by 5 bases and J by 4 bases. Looked up from germline, CDR1 is SSHAT and CDR2 is FNYEAQ (reference sequence). The length of the CDR3 is 14 residues. The CDR3 sequence: CASSRQGARETQYF. The DNA of the CDR3 is TGTGCCAGCAGCCGTCAGGGGGCGCGAGAGACCCAGTACTTC.

The chain couples TRBV7-2 to TRBJ2-5, with no clear D. This CDR3 contains 14 residues. Germline values: CDR1 SGHTA, CDR2 FQGNSA. V shed 1 base and J shed 4 bases, with 10 bases lying between them. The CDR3 reads CASSLEFSGETQYF. In DNA, the CDR3 is TGTGCCAGCAGCTTAGAGTTTTCCGGAGAGACCCAGTACTTC.

On this clone: The sample carries other DNA sequences with the same CDR3. This chain uses TRBV28 with TRBJ2-7; 10 bases agree with TRBD2. CDR3 length equals 13 residues. Germline loops: CDR1 MDHEN, CDR2 SYDVKM. The J segment lost 4 bases and the V segment lost 11 bases, leaving 8 bases of the junction unmatched. Here the CDR3 reads CAGSSGRSYEQYF. DNA for the CDR3: TGTGCCGGGAGTAGCGGGAGGAGTTACGAGCAGTACTTC.